These 23 T cell receptor beta chains were all obtained from the same sample, sequenced in a study of CD8+CD57+ T cells in acquired aplastic anemia. According to the study, genomic DNA was the template for TCR beta VDJ and CDR3 profiling. MiXCR, applied by TCRdb to the reads, yields one record per CDR3 protein. The table records hundreds of thousands of distinct CDR3 sequences, around a third of them present only once. Sequencing involved patients with CD8+CD57+ cell expansion previously shown by flow cytometry. The sequenced sample was sorted CD4+, CD8+, or CD8+CD57+ T cells (not recorded which) from PBMCs. These receptors were obtained from a human donor with aplastic anemia.

This clonotype was detected a few times. The chain employs TRBV10-2 and TRBJ2-3, with D possibly TRBD1 on 5 matching bases. Germline CDR1 and CDR2: WSHSY and SAAADI. The V gene lost 7 bases and the J gene lost 6 bases, with 8 bases spanning the gap. This CDR3 has 11 amino acids. CDR3 sequence (DNA): TGCGCCAGCACCAGGGCGGATACGCAGTATTTT. Translated: CASTRADTQYF.

This rearrangement joins TRBV28 to TRBJ2-2, with D maybe TRBD2 (6 bases). There are 14 residues in the CDR3. Trimming left V 4 bases short and J 5 bases short, with 11 bases between. Germline CDR1 reads MDHEN; CDR2 reads SYDVKM. The CDR3 sequence is CASSSPAGTGELFF. DNA for the CDR3: TGTGCCAGCAGTTCCCCTGCGGGGACCGGGGAGCTGTTTTTT.

The chain combines TRBV19 with TRBJ1-6; D possibly corresponds to TRBD1 (5 bases). This CDR3 region has 15 residues. CDR1 and CDR2 from the germline V gene are LNHDA and SQIVND (reference sequence). With 11 bases removed from V and 4 bases from J, the gap between germline ends came to 18 bases. DNA of the CDR3: TGTGCCTGGAGTTTGGGACGGCGATATAATTCACCCCTCCACTTT. Translating it yields CAWSLGRRYNSPLHF.

This clonotype has just a few counts. V is TRBV9 and J is TRBJ2-2; 7 bases fit TRBD1. V was clipped by 0 bases and J by 9 bases; unmatched bases: 8. This CDR3 is built from 15 residues. Germline V gene data show CDR1 as SGDLS and CDR2 as YYNGEE. CDR3 residues: CASSVETGSVRELFF. CDR3 DNA sequence: TGTGCCAGCAGCGTAGAGACAGGGTCTGTGCGGGAGCTGTTTTTT.

The V and J genes are TRBV12-3 or TRBV12-4 and TRBJ2-7; D not resolved. V was pared by 3 bases and J by 3 bases, with 15 bases between. The CDR3 totals 15 residues. The CDR3 reads CASSFRRRVVYEQYF. CDR3 nucleotide sequence: TGTGCCAGCAGTTTCAGGAGAAGGGTTGTCTACGAGCAGTACTTC.

This chain links TRBV5-6 with TRBJ2-2; D not certain. The CDR3 is made up of 13 amino acids. Trimming stripped 4 bases from V and 5 bases from J, with 9 bases between. Germline-derived CDR1 and CDR2 are SGHDT and YYEEEE. The CDR3 DNA reads as TGTGCCAGCAGCGAGGATTGGACCGGGGAGCTGTTTTTT. This gives the protein CASSEDWTGELFF. Filled out from reference TRBV5-6 and TRBJ2-2, the complete variable domain reads DAGVTQSPTHLIKTRGQQVTLRCSPKSGHDTVSWYQQALGQGPQFIFQYYEEEERQRGNFPDRFSGHQFPNYSSELNVNALLLGDSALYLCASSEDWTGELFFGEGSRLTVL.

The chain employs TRBV12-3 or TRBV12-4 and TRBJ2-3; D gene ambiguous. The CDR3 is 14 amino acids. The V gene lost 3 bases and the J gene lost 0 bases, with 7 bases spanning the gap. CDR3 protein: CASSFFVSTDTQYF. The CDR3 region has the DNA TGTGCCAGCAGTTTTTTCGTTAGCACAGATACGCAGTATTTT.

J is TRBJ2-1 and V is TRBV30; no reliable D call. The V gene lost 4 bases and the J gene lost 0 bases, with 13 bases spanning the gap. Germline-derived CDR1 and CDR2 are GTSNPN and SVGIG (reference sequence). The CDR3 has 15 residues. The chain's CDR3 is CAWNFDGISYNEQFF. In DNA form, the CDR3 reads TGTGCCTGGAATTTTGACGGTATCTCCTACAATGAGCAGTTCTTC.

The chain couples TRBV9 to TRBJ2-7; 9 bases align to TRBD2. V lost 4 bases, J lost 0 bases, and 11 bases stayed unmatched. CDR3 length: 17 amino acids. Germline V gene lookup returns CDR1 SGDLS and CDR2 YYNGEE. DNA of the CDR3: TGTGCCAGCAGCCTCATAATGGGCGGGGGGGTCTCCTACGAGCAGTACTTC. Protein product: CASSLIMGGGVSYEQYF.

The chain combines TRBV25-1 with TRBJ2-3; D possibly corresponds to TRBD2 (5 bases). The V gene lost 6 bases and the J gene lost 1 base, with 17 bases spanning the gap. The germline V gene encodes CDR1 MGHDK and CDR2 SYGVNS. The CDR3 runs to 16 residues. CDR3 region: CASSFGVQRRTDTQYF. The CDR3 nucleotides read TGTGCCAGCAGCTTCGGGGTCCAACGCCGCACAGATACGCAGTATTTT.

This clonotype was recorded a few times. The V call is TRBV7-2, the J call TRBJ2-1; 7 nucleotides match TRBD2. Germline V lookup: CDR1 SGHTA, CDR2 FQGNSA. The CDR3 is 15 amino acids. V lost 0 bases to trimming and J lost 3 bases; unmatched junction nucleotides: 2. The CDR3 loop reads CASSLAAGYYNEQFF. CDR3 nucleotide sequence: TGTGCCAGCAGCTTAGCAGCGGGGTACTACAATGAGCAGTTCTTC.

This clonotype has more than one count but fewer than ten. The rearrangement links TRBV6-1 to TRBJ1-5; 8 bases map to TRBD1. The J segment lost 1 base and the V segment lost 5 bases, leaving 7 bases of the junction unmatched. This CDR3 has 16 residues. CDR1 is MNHNS and CDR2 is SASEGT in the germline V gene. The CDR3 is CASSPRGQGSNQPQHF. The CDR3 DNA reads as TGTGCCAGCAGTCCCAGGGGGCAAGGAAGCAATCAGCCCCAGCATTTT.

This clonotype was seen a few times. This chain uses TRBV24-1 with TRBJ2-3; 7 bases are a match to TRBD2. The CDR3 is 15 residues long. Trimming at V came to 7 bases and at J to 1 base, leaving 7 bases not matched to a gene. The V gene's germline CDR1 is KGHDR and CDR2 SFDVKD. The CDR3 protein is CATSIAGAGTDTQYF. The CDR3 DNA reads as TGTGCCACCAGCATCGCGGGAGCTGGCACAGATACGCAGTATTTT.

This chain connects TRBV14 to TRBJ2-1, with 9 positions matching TRBD2. V gave up 4 bases and J gave up 10 bases; unmatched junction bases: 11. The V gene's germline CDR1 is SGHDN and CDR2 FVKESK. The CDR3 is 15 amino acids. The CDR3 here is CASSPTGTSWLEQFF. The CDR3 DNA reads as TGTGCCAGCAGCCCAACCGGGACTAGCTGGCTCGAGCAGTTCTTC.

For this clonotype: Possible read error: a much larger clone is one base away. J is TRBJ1-2 and V is TRBV19; D is uncertain. There are 13 residues in the CDR3. The germline V gene has CDR1 LNHDA and CDR2 SQIVND (reference sequence). CDR3 nucleotides: TGTGCCAGTGGTATGATACTAGGAGGTGGCTACACCTTC. This gives the protein CASGMILGGGYTF.

This clonotype came up a few times. The CDR3 sequence: CASRQTGAMKEKLFF. Written as DNA, the CDR3 is TGTGCCAGCAGGCAGACCGGGGCGATGAAGGAAAAACTGTTTTTT. V and J are TRBV28 and TRBJ1-4; a weak D match, TRBD1 (5 bases). This CDR3 has 15 amino acids. V was clipped by 6 bases and J by 8 bases, with 19 bases between them. Germline assignment: CDR1 MDHEN and CDR2 SYDVKM.

This clonotype was seen a few times. The chain employs TRBV5-1 and TRBJ2-1, with a tentative D call TRBD2 (6 bases). The CDR3 has 13 residues. Germline V gene sequence: CDR1 SGHRS, CDR2 YFSETQ. Trimming cost V 4 bases and J 9 bases, with 14 bases left between them. As DNA, the CDR3 is TGCGCCAGCAGCGCGGCTGGACTAAGTGAGCAGTTCTTC. Amino acids: CASSAAGLSEQFF.

This clonotype was detected ten times or more. The CDR3, as DNA: TGTGCCAGCAACGATAGCGGGCCCCTCGTCTACGAGCAGTACTTC. Its translation is CASNDSGPLVYEQYF. The rearrangement joins TRBV7-3 to TRBJ2-7; 7 nucleotides line up with TRBD2. There are 15 residues in the CDR3. Germline-derived CDR1 and CDR2 are SGHTA and FQGTGA. J was trimmed by 3 bases and V by 7 bases; bases with no gene match: 12.

This clonotype was detected ten times or more. The V gene is TRBV6-1, the J gene TRBJ1-2; D is unclear. Germline CDR1 is MNHNS and CDR2 is SASEGT. V lost 6 bases and J lost 7, with 12 bases in between. The CDR3 contains 12 residues. CDR3 DNA: TGTGCCAGCAGCCCAAGGGTCGGTGGCTACACCTTC. This codes for CASSPRVGGYTF.

The chain links TRBV9 to TRBJ2-1; D is unresolved. V dropped 3 bases and J dropped 0 bases, with 7 bases sitting between them. The CDR3 runs to 14 residues. Germline CDR1 reads SGDLS; CDR2 reads YYNGEE. The CDR3 DNA is TGTGCCAGCAGCGCAAAGAGCTCCTACAATGAGCAGTTCTTC. Translation gives CASSAKSSYNEQFF. The full variable domain, completed using reference TRBV9 and TRBJ2-1, is DSGVTQTPKHLITATGQRVTLRCSPRSGDLSVYWYQQSLDQGLQFLIQYYNGEERAKGNILERFSAQQFPDLHSELNLSSLELGDSALYFCASSAKSSYNEQFFGPGTRLTVL.

This clonotype was observed a few times. The J gene is TRBJ1-1, the V gene TRBV20-1; TRBD1 matches at 10 bases. Germline V lookup: CDR1 DFQATT, CDR2 SNEGSKA (reference sequence). The CDR3 runs to 16 residues. J was trimmed by 0 bases and V by 6 bases; bases with no gene match: 10. The CDR3 nucleotides are TGCAGTGCCACACCGGGACAGGGGATTATGAACACTGAAGCTTTCTTT. It specifies CSATPGQGIMNTEAFF.

This clonotype was detected a few times. A much larger clone sits a single nucleotide away, making a read error possible. The V call is TRBV10-3, the J call TRBJ2-2; D gene uncertain. V dropped 2 bases and J dropped 6 bases, with 7 bases sitting between them. The germline CDR1 and CDR2 sequences are ENHRY and SYGVKD. CDR3 length: 13 residues. CDR3 loop: CAISEPTPGELFF. The CDR3 DNA sequence: TGTGCCATCAGTGAGCCTACCCCCGGGGAGCTGTTTTTT.

The chain joins TRBV24-1 to TRBJ1-5; 9 nucleotides match TRBD1. The CDR3 sequence is 14 residues long. Germline CDR1 and CDR2: KGHDR and SFDVKD. CDR3 region: CARDRDRGNQPQHF. Written as DNA, the CDR3 is TGTGCTAGAGACCGGGACAGGGGCAATCAGCCCCAGCATTTT.